This T cell receptor beta chain was sequenced in a study of siplizumab effects on memory and regulatory T cells. Whole-study results and caveats: Apparently more diverse than memory cells, naive T cells also seemed major alloresponse contributors.

This clone was picked up a small number of times. Its matching antigen is unknown. Germline V gene data show CDR1 as MNHNS and CDR2 as SASEGT. The length of the CDR3 is 16 residues. Trimming cost V 0 bases and J 0 bases, with 9 bases left between them. Every sample had 80,000 to 100,000 of its TCR templates assayed. Clones were sequenced by immunoSEQ multiplex PCR, and TCRdb holds only the in-frame ones, with some missing. The sample carries about 85,000 clones, 95% recorded once. Sequenced material: CD8+ T cells sorted from blood. The TCR sequence derives from a human donor in good health. The rearrangement uses TRBV6-1 and TRBJ2-4; a weak D match, TRBD1 (6 bases). CDR3 sequence (DNA): TGTGCCAGCAGTGAAGCCCAGGGGATAGCCAAAAACATTCAGTACTTC. Translated: CASSEAQGIAKNIQYF.